These 8 T cell receptor beta chains originate from one sample sequenced in a study of Ad26.COV2.S vaccination and SARS-CoV-2 variants. Treatment specified: roughly 19 received Ad26.COV2.S at low or high dose, single or two shots; about 5 received placebo; per-sample allocation not given. The study sampled participants on day 63 after the first vaccine or placebo injection. Sequenced by immunoSEQ multiplex PCR; TCRdb stores in-frame clones only, minus some. The repertoire holds approximately 360,000 clones, with roughly 85% as singletons. The source material was peripheral blood, sampled in a trial of Ad26.COV2.S vaccine versus placebo. The source of these receptors is a person aged 18 to 65 who received the Ad26.COV2.S COVID-19 vaccine or a placebo.

The V call is TRBV18, the J call TRBJ1-6; no firm D call. This CDR3 is 15 amino acids long. Germline-derived CDR1 and CDR2 are KGHSH and LQKENI. V gave up 3 bases and J gave up 9 bases, with 15 bases separating them. The CDR3 DNA sequence: TGTGCCAGCTCACCTAAGGTTGGGATGGCTTCACCCCTCCACTTT. Protein product: CASSPKVGMASPLHF.

This chain uses TRBV30 with TRBJ2-3, with TRBD2 identical over 8 bases. This CDR3 has 15 residues. The ends lost 4 bases at V and 4 bases at J; junction bases unmatched: 10. Germline CDR1 is GTSNPN and CDR2 is SVGIG (reference sequence). CDR3 bases: TGTGCCTGGAAAAAAAGCGGGAGCGCTGCAGATACGCAGTATTTT. Protein: CAWKKSGSAADTQYF. The full variable domain, in which reference TRBV30 and TRBJ2-3 provide the parts outside the CDR3, is SQTIHQWPATLVQPVGSPLSLECTVEGTSNPNLYWYRQAAGRGLQLLFYSVGIGQISSEVPQNLSASRPQDRQFILSSKKLLLSDSGFYLCAWKKSGSAADTQYFGPGTRLTVL.

The chain is built from TRBV11-2 and TRBJ2-3, with 7 bases that match TRBD2. Germline V gives CDR1 SGHAT, CDR2 FQNNGV. V shed 5 bases, J shed 1 base, and the junction held 3 bases outside the gene matches. The CDR3 consists of 14 residues. The CDR3 DNA follows: TGTGCCAGCAGCCACGCGGGGGGCACAGATACGCAGTATTTT. This translates into CASSHAGGTDTQYF.

The gene calls are TRBV9 and TRBJ1-1; no clear D. CDR1 and CDR2 from the germline V gene are SGDLS and YYNGEE. The V and J ends lost 4 bases and 3 bases respectively, with 7 bases between them. The CDR3 is made up of 12 amino acids. CDR3 amino acids: CASSPRDTEAFF. The CDR3 DNA is TGTGCCAGCAGCCCAAGGGACACTGAAGCTTTCTTT.

The chain carries TRBV9 and TRBJ2-2; D gene uncertain. The CDR3 is 13 residues long. Trimming cost V 0 bases and J 7 bases, with 7 bases left between them. Germline V gene data show CDR1 as SGDLS and CDR2 as YYNGEE. The CDR3 nucleotides are TGTGCCAGCAGCGTAGCCCGTGGCGGGGAGCTGTTTTTT. Translation gives CASSVARGGELFF.

V is TRBV4-1 and J is TRBJ1-2, with D perhaps TRBD1 (5 bases). V lost 1 base, J lost 6 bases, and 15 bases lay in between. The CDR3 contains 15 residues. In germline, CDR1 is MGHRA, CDR2 YSYEKL. This chain's CDR3 is CASSQGPGGVNGYTF. The CDR3 nucleotides are TGCGCCAGCAGCCAAGGCCCGGGGGGGGTGAATGGCTACACCTTC.

The chain links TRBV12-3 or TRBV12-4 to TRBJ2-3; TRBD1 matches at 9 bases. The trim removed 5 bases at V and 4 bases at J, leaving 1 base unmatched. The CDR3 has 13 residues. The CDR3 spells CASSRQGADTQYF. Here the CDR3 DNA reads TGTGCCAGCAGTCGACAGGGGGCAGATACGCAGTATTTT.

The rearrangement uses TRBV13 and TRBJ2-1; tentative D call: TRBD2 (5 bases). CDR3 size: 15 residues. V lost 3 bases, J lost 0 bases, and 9 bases lay in between. Germline CDR1 is PRHDT and CDR2 is FYEKMQ (reference sequence). The CDR3 loop reads CASSFSGSSYNEQFF. CDR3 nucleotide sequence: TGTGCCAGCAGCTTTAGTGGGAGCTCCTACAATGAGCAGTTCTTC.